Shown below are 7 T cell receptor beta chains from a single sample sequenced in a study of blood T cell repertoires in COVID-19. Measured with immunoSEQ multiplex PCR; TCRdb has only the in-frame clones, and not every one. The sample records about 190,000 clones, around 90% being singletons. The sequencing sample was made of peripheral blood. The receptors stem from a man in his forties with acute or convalescent COVID-19.

In this sample, this clone turned up once. The rearrangement uses TRBV27 and TRBJ2-7; D is possibly TRBD1 (5 bases). The V and J ends lost 3 bases and 4 bases respectively, with 7 bases between them. The CDR3 is 12 residues long. CDR1 is MNHEY, CDR2 SMNVEV, per germline (reference sequence). CDR3 nucleotides: TGTGCCAGCAGTTTGCAGGGTTACGAGCAGTACTTC. This codes for CASSLQGYEQYF.

This clone was picked up one time. J is TRBJ2-7 and V is TRBV5-1; 9 nucleotides match TRBD1. The CDR3 spans 14 residues. V dropped 0 bases and J dropped 3; count of bases not matched to a gene: 1. Germline V gives CDR1 SGHRS, CDR2 YFSETQ. This chain's CDR3 is CASSLDRGHYEQYF. CDR3 DNA sequence: TGCGCCAGCAGCTTGGACAGGGGGCACTACGAGCAGTACTTC.

This clone came up a few times. Here the CDR3 DNA reads TGTGCCACCAGTGATCGGACAGTAAATAGCAATCAGCCCCAGCATTTT. Its translation is CATSDRTVNSNQPQHF. V and J are TRBV24-1 and TRBJ1-5; maybe TRBD1 (6 bases). CDR1 is KGHDR and CDR2 is SFDVKD in the germline V gene. The CDR3 sequence is 16 residues long. V lost 3 bases to trimming and J lost 0 bases, with 11 bases between them.

V and J are TRBV5-4 and TRBJ2-7; 7 bases line up with TRBD1. The CDR3 is 14 residues long. V dropped 4 bases and J dropped 2; count of bases not matched to a gene: 6. Germline-derived CDR1 and CDR2 are SGHNT and YYREEE (reference sequence). CDR3 sequence reads: CASSIRDRPYEQYF. The CDR3 bases are TGTGCCAGCAGCATCCGGGACAGACCCTACGAGCAGTACTTC. The full variable domain, its missing parts supplied by reference TRBV5-4 and TRBJ2-7, is ETGVTQSPTHLIKTRGQQVTLRCSSQSGHNTVSWYQQALGQGPQFIFQYYREEENGRGNFPPRFSGLQFPNYSSELNVNALELDDSALYLCASSIRDRPYEQYFGPGTRLTVT.

The rearrangement links TRBV19 to TRBJ1-1, with D perhaps TRBD1 (6 bases). Germline assignment: CDR1 LNHDA and CDR2 SQIVND (reference sequence). The germline V and J ends were trimmed by 7 bases and 4 bases, with 13 bases remaining between them. This CDR3 is 13 amino acids long. In nucleotides, the CDR3 is TGTGCCAGTATCCCACAGGGTGGCACTGAAGCTTTCTTT. Translation gives CASIPQGGTEAFF.

The chain recombines TRBV27 with TRBJ1-1; 9 bases line up with TRBD1. The ends lost 7 bases at V and 2 bases at J; junction bases unmatched: 5. The CDR3 runs to 14 residues. Per the germline V gene, CDR1 is MNHEY and CDR2 is SMNVEV (reference sequence). The CDR3 protein is CASKKTGGNTEAFF. The CDR3 DNA is TGTGCCAGCAAAAAGACAGGGGGAAACACTGAAGCTTTCTTT.

This clone was seen a single time. The chain has TRBV5-6 and TRBJ2-2; D might be TRBD2 (5 bases). V lost 3 bases, J lost 1 base, and 10 bases lay in between. The V gene's germline CDR1 is SGHDT and CDR2 YYEEEE. The CDR3 covers 15 residues. This CDR3 reads CASSSLGENTGELFF. The CDR3 DNA follows: TGTGCCAGCAGCTCGTTGGGAGAGAACACCGGGGAGCTGTTTTTT.